This T cell receptor beta chain was identified during a study of blood T cell repertoires in COVID-19. Overall study context: T cells, B-cell-depleted T cells, or PBMCs provided the cDNA or gDNA that served as material.

Sequencing used immunoSEQ multiplex PCR; TCRdb keeps in-frame clones, though not all of them. The sample lists tens of thousands of clones, 80% to 90% occurring once. Per germline, CDR1 GTSNPN and CDR2 SVGIG (reference sequence). The CDR3 spans 14 residues. The V call is TRBV30, the J call TRBJ2-1; 10 bases align to TRBD1. The TCR sequence derives from an older woman with active COVID-19. Sequencing used peripheral blood. CDR3 loop: CAQHSGQGPHGQFF. Written as DNA, the CDR3 is TGTGCGCAGCACTCGGGACAGGGGCCTCACGGGCAGTTCTTC.